This section outlines one T cell receptor (beta chain) sequence together with its context. What this receptor recognizes is not known. No base quality values were provided; no much bigger clone lies one nucleotide off. The data are from a study of cytomegalovirus exposure and HLA in healthy donors (dated by TCRdb to 2017 to 2019). About the study as a whole: An earlier analysis of approximately 590 of the donors reported approximately 270 Gb of sequence data and some 100 million unique TCR beta sequences from some 180 million T cells. An early release covering roughly 640 HLA-typed donors comprised 250 to 350 gigabases of sequencing data and tens of millions of unique TCR sequences. Of the approximately 400 genotyped donors, about 80% fell in the genetic ancestry cluster associated with self-reported Caucasian donors. The study aimed to test whether signatures of past pathogen exposure could be identified by cataloging public T cell receptors. Using immunosequencing, the study profiled T cell repertoires from 500 to 800 subjects and related those repertoires to cytomegalovirus serostatus. A separate validation cohort of roughly 110 different subjects was used in addition to the roughly 640-subject first cohort. The study combined high-throughput TCR immunosequencing, statistical association of individual TCRs with disease status, and machine learning to predict cytomegalovirus infection status. A later analysis re-examined previously published TCR beta repertoires from 500 to 700 donors and added high-resolution HLA genotyping to investigate patterns of TCR occurrence. Rather than using new phenotypic data, the later analysis identified candidate immune exposures from TCR beta sequences and from how often those sequences occurred across donors. To decide whether each TCR beta V gene segment behaved as functional or pseudogenic, an earlier analysis of some 580 of the donors relied on high-throughput TCR beta sequencing. Donor age, sex, ethnicity and CMV serostatus were collected together with the repertoire data. A later genetic analysis used genome-wide SNP genotypes for about 65% of the 666 donors, treating that subset as a discovery cohort. Every discovery cohort repertoire had been produced on one sequencing platform. Class I and class II HLA loci were covered by the typing at four-digit resolution. The number of typed donors differed by locus: about 629-630 for A, B, C, DRB1 and DQB1; approximately 530 for DQA1; 606 for DPA1; and around 450 for DPB1. Roughly 5 DR-DQ haplotypes were treated as single units for association and clustering because of strong linkage in the cohort. Among about 400 genotyped donors of the cohort, an average of approximately 240,000 unique TCR beta nucleotide sequences was sequenced per donor, of which about 18% were non-productive.

In total, 630 or so healthy bone marrow donors made up the cohort. At the time of sampling, every cohort member was nominally healthy, though immune exposures that went unrecorded were likely present. Of the approximately 620 cohort members, around 310 had a positive CMV serostatus and just over 350 had a negative one, while no CMV serostatus was recorded for the donor. Every donor gave a peripheral blood sample, and the peripheral blood mononuclear cells from that sample were used for TCR beta sequencing. Genomic DNA was extracted from the blood cell samples with the Qiagen DNeasy Blood Extraction Kit. The germline V gene supplies CDR1 SGHRS and CDR2 YFSETQ. V is cut back by 2 bases and J by 7 bases, with 14 bases in the junction unmatched. The CDR3 spans 16 residues, from the cysteine through the phenylalanine. CDR3 DNA is the only sequence kept; it has 48 bases, read in frame from the first base.

Libraries were made using the immunoSEQ multiplex PCR assay. For the multiplex PCR, a mixture combining 60 forward primers for TCR Vbeta segments and 13 reverse primers for TCR Jbeta segments was used. The CDR3 region of rearranged TCR beta genes was amplified from genomic DNA with a multiplex PCR assay. The Illumina HiSeq System was used to sequence the amplified TCR beta libraries as 87-base-pair reads. For the original study's pipeline: A later analysis tallied 70 million to 100 million unique TCR beta chains across the 700 or so repertoires, and approximately 12 million of those chains were shared by two or more donors. A nearest-neighbor algorithm error-corrected the raw reads and collapsed the reads into unique sequences, merging closely related sequences to remove PCR and sequencing errors. CDR3 sequences were aligned to IMGT reference sequences to assign V, D and J gene segments. For a sequence to be retained, a match of at least six nucleotides was required to both a V gene segment and a J gene segment. A rearrangement was called productive if the CDR3 had no stop codons and remained in frame with V and J, and every other rearrangement was called non-productive. CDR3 was defined by IMGT convention, running from the second conserved V-encoded cysteine to the conserved J-encoded phenylalanine. In an earlier analysis of more than 550 of the donors, sequences lacking an unambiguous match to a single V gene segment were excluded. An earlier analysis of 550 to 650 of the donors classified V segments as functional when productive rearrangements were above 56.7% and as segregating when the standard deviation between donors was above 5%. A statistical classification framework was built for diagnosing cytomegalovirus status from the catalog of TCR beta chain sequences. In a later analysis, TCR nucleotide sequences were compared against IMGT/GENE-DB human TR gene sequences so that V and J genes could be assigned. In a later analysis, CDR3 sequences and most-parsimonious VDJ recombination scenarios were assigned using the TCRdist pipeline. In a later analysis, each TCR beta chain was defined by its CDR3 amino acid sequence together with its V-gene family, and reads without a unique V-gene family were excluded. In a later analysis, a few hundred highly shared, low-generation-probability nucleotide sequences were removed to address suspected cross-contamination and a sequencing artifact. A later analysis calculated a clonal expansion index for each public chain from normalized within-repertoire ranks of inferred template counts. In a later analysis, generation probabilities were computed with a VDJ recombination model fitted to out-of-frame rearrangements, and the resulting probabilities were checked against IGoR. In a later analysis, hypergeometric tests were used to score TCR-TCR, TCR-HLA and TCR-CMV co-occurrence, with a repertoire-size bias correction applied to TCR pairs. A later analysis estimated false discovery rates by permuting HLA or CMV assignments 20 times. In a later analysis, co-occurring TCRs were grouped with DBSCAN, and TCRdist sequence similarity was added when clustering was performed within HLA-allele-positive subsets. Repertoires with fewer than 30,000 or more than 120,000 public chains were left out of co-occurrence clustering, as were four to six repertoires with anomalous nucleotide sharing. The clones in this table, taken by TCRdb from immuneACCESS, are in-frame only. Not every clone is retained; where verified, under half of the shortfall comes from an unresolved V gene, and the cause of the rest is unknown. V and J calls and clone size are given by that table; D and trimming were obtained from the DNA. In this sample the table shows approximately 150,000 clones, about four fifths of which occur a single time. Roughly 3.6% of the sample is taken by the ten largest.

Findings and caveats that apply to the study as a whole: A later analysis associated approximately 17,000 TCR beta sequences with specific HLA alleles at a false discovery rate of 0.05. Several of the top co-occurrence clusters appeared to be linked to parvovirus B19, influenza, CMV and Epstein-Barr virus, according to a later analysis. Because the 87-base-pair reads could not distinguish some IMGT-functional V segments, including TRBV6-2 and TRBV6-3, those segments were excluded. A later genetic analysis associated a missense DCLRE1C variant with V-gene and J-gene trimming of TCR beta chains, and an independent cohort replicated the association. Broadly in line with IMGT annotations, most TCR beta V segments showed up in productive rearrangements about 87% or about 30% of the time in an earlier analysis of approximately 600 of the donors. In a later genetic analysis, fewer N-insertions in productive TCRs were reported among donors in an Asian-associated ancestry cluster than the 666-donor mean. A few of the identified cytomegalovirus-associated TCR beta chains were confirmed in vitro to be specific for cytomegalovirus antigens. In a later analysis, TCR association rates were found to vary across HLA loci, with the most associated TCRs seen for DRB1 alleles and the fewest for HLA-C alleles. For the cohort, immune exposure information was limited to CMV serostatus. A later analysis found that HLA-associated TCR beta chains were more clonally expanded and had lower generation probabilities than equally common non-associated chains. When HLA alleles, especially DR and DQ, strongly co-occurred, attributing TCR associations to individual alleles was difficult. The presence/absence analyses assumed that sequencing depth was roughly uniform across donors, and that assumption may not be true. The study listed 150 to 200 TCR beta chains as associated with cytomegalovirus. A further reported finding was that TCR beta sequences accurately predicted the HLA-A and HLA-B alleles for most subjects in the first cohort. Linkage disequilibrium might explain the correlated functional status among segregating V segments, but an unknown experimental factor could not be excluded. A cluster of highly shared sequence variants was judged likely to be a technical artifact of the sequencing pipeline. Only TCR beta chains were sequenced in this cohort, and the absence of alpha or paired-chain data limited detectable features. Because HLA typing was unavailable for some donors at each locus, only the typed subset was used in association tests. The authors suggested that the approach could potentially be generalized to other disease states and immunological phenotypes. According to a later analysis, most CMV-associated TCR beta chains appeared to be HLA-restricted, and the HLA associations seemed to be driven largely by CMV exposure. In both the original and validation cohorts, the classifier was reported to diagnose cytomegalovirus status with high specificity and sensitivity. The earlier analysis of 587 of the donors excluded 15 to 20 rarely observed V segments, including chromosome 9 orphons, because counts were too low. Most TCR sequences were seen in very few donors, while some public TCRs were found in many individuals.

The chain was built from TRBV5-1 and TRBJ2-5; a stretch of 7 junction bases matches TRBD2. This receptor was identified in a human donor in good health. The material sequenced was PBMCs. The nucleotide sequence is TGCGCCAGCAGCTTCGCCGGGGACTACCGGGGGAGGACCCAGTACTTC. It translates to CASSFAGDYRGRTQYF.